This T cell receptor (beta chain) comes out of a study of CD8 T cells in Susac syndrome. Blood CD8+ and CD4+ T cells underwent high-throughput TCR beta sequencing. A quantity of about 0.45 to 1 ug RNA underwent reverse transcription using random hexamers. immunoSEQ multiplex PCR amplified TCR beta CDR3 across 54 Vbeta, 13 Jbeta. TCRdb processed the immunoSEQ multiplex PCR reads anew with MiXCR; each CDR3 protein has one entry. The data hold about 300,000 distinct CDR3 sequences, with 89% observed a single time. CDR3 length equals 17 residues. Trimming removed 1 base from V and 0 bases from J; junction bases left unmatched: 3. The V gene's germline CDR1 is MGHDK and CDR2 SYGVNS.

The chain is built from TRBV25-1 and TRBJ2-7, with TRBD2 matching 13 bases. The source is a human donor with multiple sclerosis. Specimen: CD8+ T cells from PBMCs. The CDR3 bases are TGTGCCAGCAGTGAATGGGGGACTAGCGGGGTCTCCTACGAGCAGTACTTC. Residues: CASSEWGTSGVSYEQYF.